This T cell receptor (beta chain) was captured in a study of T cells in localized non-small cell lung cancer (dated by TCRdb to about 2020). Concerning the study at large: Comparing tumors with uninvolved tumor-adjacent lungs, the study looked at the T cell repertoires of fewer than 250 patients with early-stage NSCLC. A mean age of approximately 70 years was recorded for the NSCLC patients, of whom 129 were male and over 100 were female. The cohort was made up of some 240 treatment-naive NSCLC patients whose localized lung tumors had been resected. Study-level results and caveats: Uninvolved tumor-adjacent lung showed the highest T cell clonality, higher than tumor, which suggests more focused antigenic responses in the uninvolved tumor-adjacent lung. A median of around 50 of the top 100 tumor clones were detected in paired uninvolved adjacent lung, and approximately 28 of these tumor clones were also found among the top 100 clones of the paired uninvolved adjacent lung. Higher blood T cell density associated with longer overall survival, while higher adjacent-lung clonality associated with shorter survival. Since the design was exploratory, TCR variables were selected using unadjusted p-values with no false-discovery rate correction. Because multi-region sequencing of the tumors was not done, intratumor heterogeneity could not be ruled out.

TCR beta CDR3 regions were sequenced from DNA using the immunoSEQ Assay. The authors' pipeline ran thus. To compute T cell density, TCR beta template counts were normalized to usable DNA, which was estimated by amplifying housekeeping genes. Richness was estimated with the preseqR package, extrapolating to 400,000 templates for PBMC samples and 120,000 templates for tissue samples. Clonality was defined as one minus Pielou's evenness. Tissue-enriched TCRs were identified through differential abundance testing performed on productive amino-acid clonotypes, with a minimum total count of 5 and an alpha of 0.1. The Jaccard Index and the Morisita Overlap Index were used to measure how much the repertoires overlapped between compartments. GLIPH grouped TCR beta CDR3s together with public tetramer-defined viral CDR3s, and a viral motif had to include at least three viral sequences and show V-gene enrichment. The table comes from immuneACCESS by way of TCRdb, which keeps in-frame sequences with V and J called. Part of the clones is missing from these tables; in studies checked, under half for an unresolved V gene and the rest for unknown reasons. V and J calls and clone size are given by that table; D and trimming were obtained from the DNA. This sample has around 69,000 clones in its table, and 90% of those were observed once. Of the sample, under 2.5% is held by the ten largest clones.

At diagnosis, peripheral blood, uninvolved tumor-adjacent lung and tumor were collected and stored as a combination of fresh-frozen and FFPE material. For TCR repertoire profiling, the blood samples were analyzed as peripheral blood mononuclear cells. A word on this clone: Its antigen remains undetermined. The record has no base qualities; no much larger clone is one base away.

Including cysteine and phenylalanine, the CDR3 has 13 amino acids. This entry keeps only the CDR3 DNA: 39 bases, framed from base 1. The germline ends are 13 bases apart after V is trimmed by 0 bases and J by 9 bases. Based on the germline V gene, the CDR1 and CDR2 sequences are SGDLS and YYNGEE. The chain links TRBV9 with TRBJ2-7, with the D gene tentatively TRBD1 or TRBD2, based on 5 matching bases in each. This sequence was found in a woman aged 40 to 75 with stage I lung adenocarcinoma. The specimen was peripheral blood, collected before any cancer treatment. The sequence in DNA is TGTGCCAGCAGCGTAGGGTTCGGGGACCCGCAGTACTTC. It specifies CASSVGFGDPQYF.